Included here is one T cell receptor beta chain sequence, with context. This clonotype was recorded at least ten times. Its cognate antigen has yet to be identified. One base away there is no much larger clone; base qualities are not given. The CDR3 has 15 amino acids, counting the end cysteine and phenylalanine. This entry keeps only the CDR3 DNA: 45 bases, framed from base 1. V and J are trimmed by 0 bases and 7 bases, and the gene matches miss 5 bases of the junction. CDR1 SGHRS and CDR2 YFSETQ are derived from the germline V gene. Library prep was done by multiplex PCR. The sequencing machine was an Illumina HiSeq 4000. To build TCR beta libraries, CDR3 regions were amplified by Arm-PCR using iRepertoire HTBI primers. Gel purification was performed on PCR products prior to sequencing. The source study handled its data this way. A total of 62 TRBV and 14 TRBJ segments were identified across samples and were used for gene usage analysis of CDR3 amino acid clonotypes. COPE and FqMerger were used to merge filtered high-quality paired reads into contigs. Contigs were aligned with BLAST to IMGT TRBV, TRBD and TRBJ reference genes, and CDR3 was defined per IMGT. Any clonotype with a frequency above 0.1% was classified as a highly expanded clone. Shannon entropy served as the measure of repertoire diversity, while the Gini coefficient captured V-J evenness. Clonotypes shared by more than one individual were considered public. TCRdb itself trimmed the public reads at Q25 with fastp, ran MiXCR and retained productive beta chains. For every CDR3 protein sequence, its rows merge into one entry that carries the most common genes and DNA. These V and J calls rely on TCRdb rather than the paper's analysis. This sample lists hundreds of thousands of distinct CDR3 sequences; less than 20% were detected once. The top ten constitute about a fifth of the sample.

The data belong to a study of regulatory T cells in long-lasting Graves disease (dated by TCRdb to the early 2020s). For the study in its entirety: Newly diagnosed Graves' disease patients had taken antithyroid drugs for less than 3 months. This study used TCR sequencing and RNA sequencing of peripheral blood to compare persistent Graves' disease patients against newly diagnosed Graves' disease patients. The study took place in China and was registered as a clinical trial. A total of around 35 samples underwent TCR sequencing: some 13 from persistent and roughly 20 from newly diagnosed Graves' disease patients.

The paper as a whole reports these results and caveats: Sequencing and analysis were restricted to the TCR beta chain. Persistent disease showed preferential use of TRBV28, TRBJ1-2 and TRBJ2-5, whereas newly diagnosed disease favored TRBV20-1 and TRBJ2-1. Persistent Graves' disease patients showed lower TCR Shannon entropy and fewer highly expanded clones than newly diagnosed patients, suggesting clonal expansion. The study examined only peripheral blood because the primary lesion, thyroid tissue, could not be accessed. As a limitation, the authors acknowledged that the small sample size may reduce accuracy. A larger number of public clonotypes was shared among persistent patients (more than 2,500) than among newly diagnosed patients (around 970).

What the time point label conveys for this sample: newly diagnosed GD, antithyroid drugs for less than 3 months. RNA was extracted from PBMCs in TRIzol for both TCR sequencing and RNA sequencing. Graves' disease was diagnosed according to American Thyroid Association guidelines. Patients for the study were recruited at an endocrinology department in Xi'an, China. Each patient gave approximately 9 milliliters of peripheral blood, collected in an EDTA anticoagulant tube. PBMCs were isolated by Ficoll Paque Plus density gradient separation without further T cell sorting. An Agilent 2100 Bioanalyzer and agarose gel were used to check RNA quality, and a NanoDrop 2000 was used to measure RNA concentration.

This clonotype was obtained from a female donor with Graves disease. The sequenced sample was peripheral blood mononuclear cells (PBMCs), obtained at new diagnosis, from a patient treated with antithyroid drugs. The chain joins TRBV5-1 to TRBJ1-5; the junction holds 9 bases that match TRBD1. The DNA sequence is TGCGCCAGCAGCTTGGGGACAGGGGCAGTACAGCCCCAGCATTTT. It codes for CASSLGTGAVQPQHF.